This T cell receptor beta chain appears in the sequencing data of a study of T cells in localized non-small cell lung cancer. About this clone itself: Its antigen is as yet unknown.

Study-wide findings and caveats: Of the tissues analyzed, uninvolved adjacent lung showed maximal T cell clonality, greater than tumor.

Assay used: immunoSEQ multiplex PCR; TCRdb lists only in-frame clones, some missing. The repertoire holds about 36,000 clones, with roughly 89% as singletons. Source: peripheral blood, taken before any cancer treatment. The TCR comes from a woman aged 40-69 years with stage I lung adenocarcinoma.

The CDR3 DNA reads TGTGCCAGCAGTCAAACAGGGCTACAAGAGACCCAGTACTTC. It codes for CASSQTGLQETQYF. The chain joins TRBV28 to TRBJ2-5, with D tentatively TRBD1 (6 bases). Deletions cut 5 bases from V and 2 bases from J, with 12 bases between. Germline loops: CDR1 MDHEN, CDR2 SYDVKM. The CDR3 is 14 amino acids.